This is a list of T cell receptor beta chains from one sample in a study of beta chain features in type 1 diabetes. This table comes from immunoSEQ multiplex PCR, and its TCRdb copy is limited to in-frame clones, with some not included. The profile shows under 550,000 clones, about an eighth of them singletons. The sequencing input was naive CD4+ T cells from blood. All receptors come from a woman between 18 and 29 years old in good health. CDR3s include the opening cysteine and the closing phenylalanine or tryptophan. D genes are given only for firm matches. For some rows the clone size is stated as once, few or many, or as a class when expanded; others skip it.

CASSPRGVGAGELFF | TGTGCCAGCAGCCCCCGTGGGGTTGGCGCCGGGGAGCTGTTTTTT | TRBV7-2 | few | TRBJ2-2 | NA
CASSVDVAGGYEQYF | TGTGCCAGCAGCGTAGACGTCGCGGGAGGCTACGAGCAGTACTTC | TRBV9 | few | TRBJ2-7 | TRBD2
CASSANRFTNEQYF | TGTGCCAGCAGTGCCAATCGGTTTACCAACGAGCAGTACTTC | TRBV25-1 | few | TRBJ2-7 | NA
CASSLDYGELFF | TGTGCCAGCAGCTTAGATTACGGGGAGCTGTTTTTT | TRBV7-6 | few | TRBJ2-2 | NA
CASRDNEQFF | TGTGCCAGCAGAGACAATGAGCAGTTCTTC | TRBV6-1 | NA | TRBJ2-1 | NA
CASSLSWTSGGSATQYF | TGTGCCAGCAGCTTATCATGGACTAGCGGGGGGTCAGCGACCCAGTACTTC | TRBV13 | few | TRBJ2-5 | TRBD2
CASSLGRETEAFF | TGTGCCAGCAGCTTAGGGAGGGAGACTGAAGCTTTCTTT | TRBV7-3 | NA | TRBJ1-1 | NA
CASSSDRDTDTQYF | TGTGCCAGCAGCTCGGACAGGGACACAGATACGCAGTATTTT | TRBV28 | few | TRBJ2-3 | TRBD1
CASSELGAGGPENEQFF | TGTGCCAGCAGTGAACTGGGAGCGGGAGGGCCGGAGAATGAGCAGTTCTTC | TRBV25-1 | few | TRBJ2-1 | TRBD2
CASSIGLGSDTQYF | TGCGCCAGCAGCATCGGACTAGGCTCAGATACGCAGTATTTT | TRBV5-1 | NA | TRBJ2-3 | TRBD2
CASSEPGNSPLHF | TGTGCCAGCAGTGAACCGGGGAATTCACCCCTCCACTTT | TRBV25-1 | few | TRBJ1-6 | NA
CASSPGRDRGLFGPQHF | TGTGCCAGCAGCCCAGGTAGGGACAGGGGCCTCTTTGGGCCCCAGCATTTT | TRBV9 | few | TRBJ1-5 | TRBD1
CASSSAGPSFGGLFF | TGTGCCAGCAGTTCCGCGGGACCGTCCTTCGGTGGGCTGTTTTTT | TRBV6-5 | few | TRBJ2-2 | NA
CASSLGQLLLNYGYTF | TGCGCCAGCAGCTTGGGACAACTCCTTCTTAACTATGGCTACACCTTC | TRBV5-1 | few | TRBJ1-2 | NA
CASSQTAGQETQYF | TGTGCCAGCAGCCAGACAGCCGGCCAAGAGACCCAGTACTTC | TRBV11-2 | NA | TRBJ2-5 | NA
CASSVDGRVNTEAFF | TGTGCCAGCAGCGTAGATGGACGGGTGAACACTGAAGCTTTCTTT | TRBV9 | few | TRBJ1-1 | NA
CASSPAGNYNEQFF | TGTGCCAGCTCACCTGCCGGAAACTACAATGAGCAGTTCTTC | TRBV18 | NA | TRBJ2-1 | NA
CASSRGGTGSNEQFF | TGTGCCAGCAGCCGCGGTGGGACAGGGAGCAATGAGCAGTTCTTC | TRBV7-2 | few | TRBJ2-1 | TRBD1
CASTGTENTEAFF | TGTGCCAGCACCGGGACAGAAAACACTGAAGCTTTCTTT | TRBV6-5 | NA | TRBJ1-1 | TRBD1
CASSPGGVDSEKLFF | TGTGCCAGCAGCCCCGGGGGGGTCGATTCCGAAAAACTGTTTTTT | TRBV25-1 | few | TRBJ1-4 | NA
CSVAFSLNYGYTF | TGCAGCGTTGCCTTTTCTCTGAACTATGGCTACACCTTC | TRBV29-1 | NA | TRBJ1-2 | NA
CASSRWGQDNSPLHF | TGTGCCAGCTCGCGATGGGGACAGGATAATTCACCCCTCCACTTT | TRBV27 | NA | TRBJ1-6 | TRBD1
CASSLQVNTEAFF | TGTGCCAGCAGTTTACAAGTGAACACTGAAGCTTTCTTT | TRBV25-1 | NA | TRBJ1-1 | NA
CSVALHLNTEAFF | TGCAGCGTTGCATTACACTTGAACACTGAAGCTTTCTTT | TRBV29-1 | NA | TRBJ1-1 | NA
CATSRGTLQGVAQETQYF | TGTGCCACCAGCAGAGGAACCCTACAGGGGGTGGCTCAAGAGACCCAGTACTTC | TRBV15 | few | TRBJ2-5 | TRBD1
CASSLQGYTGELFF | TGTGCCAGCAGCCTCCAGGGGTACACCGGGGAGCTGTTTTTT | TRBV25-1 | NA | TRBJ2-2 | NA
CSVEGQSSYNEQFF | TGCAGCGTCGAGGGGCAGAGCTCCTACAATGAGCAGTTCTTC | TRBV29-1 | few | TRBJ2-1 | NA
CASSLVETGRMGYTF | TGTGCCAGCAGCTTAGTCGAGACAGGGAGAATGGGCTACACCTTC | TRBV7-6 | few | TRBJ1-2 | TRBD1
CASSRLAGSRGTQYF | TGTGCCAGCAGCAGGCTAGCGGGGTCCCGGGGGACCCAGTACTTC | TRBV14 | few | TRBJ2-5 | TRBD2